This T cell receptor beta chain was identified during a study of graft-versus-host responses after intestinal transplantation. Study information: Tacrolimus and steroids were given for two to four years to all recipients after anti-thymocyte globulin induction. General observations from the study: GvH clonotypes were identified within recipient marrow, with a subset emerging first in ileum or blood.

V shed 5 bases and J 5 bases; nucleotides not matched to a gene: 11. The length of the CDR3 is 16 residues. Germline CDR1 is SNHLY and CDR2 is FYNNEI. The repertoire was sequenced with immunoSEQ multiplex PCR; TCRdb's copy has only in-frame clones and lacks some. Here the sample spans 100,000 or so clones, 90% to 95% being singletons. This clone appeared once. The antigen remains undetermined. The sequence derives from a human donor who received an intestinal transplant. J is TRBJ1-4 and V is TRBV2, with TRBD1 identical over 7 bases. Sequences were derived from unstimulated CD8+ T cells sorted from spleen or lymph node cells, sampled before intestinal transplant. The CDR3 spells CASSLLTGALNEKLFF. The CDR3 DNA sequence: TGTGCCAGCAGTTTACTAACAGGGGCCTTAAATGAAAAACTGTTTTTT.